This is a list of T cell receptor beta chains from one sample in a study of blood T cell repertoires in COVID-19. Only in-frame clones appear in the TCRdb table, and some are missing; sequencing was by immunoSEQ multiplex PCR. Of 77,000 or so clones in the sample, about 85% were seen once. Sequenced sample: peripheral blood. The receptors were sampled from a man older than 75 with acute or convalescent COVID-19. The CDR3 runs from the conserved cysteine through the conserved F or W. D genes are given only for firm matches. Size tells how often a clone was seen (once, few, many) or the class of an expanded clone, and some rows leave it out.

>-|TRBV5-5|few|TRBJ2-2
CASIDKISTGELFF
TGTGCCAGCATCGACAAGATTAGCACCGGGGAGCTGTTTTTT
>-|TRBV5-4|-|TRBJ1-2
CASSLAGTPNGGYTF
TGTGCCAGCAGCTTGGCCGGGACACCGAATGGAGGCTACACCTTC
>TRBD2|TRBV5-1|-|TRBJ2-3
CASRTSGDSTDTQYF
TGCGCCAGCCGCACTAGCGGGGACAGCACAGATACGCAGTATTTT
>TRBD1|TRBV5-1|-|TRBJ1-2
CASSLTGDNYGYTF
TGCGCCAGCAGCTTGACAGGGGACAACTATGGCTACACCTTC
>TRBD1|TRBV4-2|-|TRBJ2-4
CASSQEGQGGIQYF
TGTGCCAGCAGCCAAGAGGGACAGGGAGGCATTCAGTACTTC
>TRBD1|TRBV28|-|TRBJ2-5
CASSLQGAGTQYF
TGTGCCAGCAGTTTACAGGGGGCGGGGACCCAGTACTTC
>TRBD2|TRBV12-5|once|TRBJ2-1
CASGLGTSVNEQFF
TGTGCTAGTGGTTTGGGGACTAGCGTTAATGAGCAGTTCTTC
>TRBD1|TRBV18|-|TRBJ1-6
CASSTPNRGNNSPLHF
TGTGCCAGCTCTACCCCAAACAGGGGAAATAATTCACCCCTCCACTTT
>TRBD1|TRBV24-1|-|TRBJ1-5
CATSGGPGQGDNQPQHF
TGTGCCACCAGTGGGGGACCGGGACAGGGGGACAATCAGCCCCAGCATTTT
>-|TRBV7-9|-|TRBJ2-5
CASSWGSGSPRGETQYF
TGTGCCAGCAGCTGGGGTAGCGGGTCCCCCAGGGGAGAGACCCAGTACTTC
>-|TRBV9|few|TRBJ1-5
CASSATGSNQPQHF
TGTGCCAGCAGCGCTACAGGTAGCAATCAGCCCCAGCATTTT
>TRBD1|TRBV30|-|TRBJ2-2
CAWSDGTGSTGELFF
TGTGCCTGGAGTGACGGGACAGGGAGCACCGGGGAGCTGTTTTTT
>TRBD1|TRBV6-5|-|TRBJ1-2
CASISKGAGGRGYTF
TGTGCCAGCATTTCTAAGGGGGCGGGAGGGAGAGGCTACACCTTC
>-|TRBV6-2/TRBV6-3|-|TRBJ2-3
CASSYPQVPTQYF
TGTGCCAGCAGTTACCCCCAGGTTCCTACGCAGTATTTT
>-|TRBV7-9|-|TRBJ1-1
CASSLVYRGEAFF
TGTGCCAGCAGCTTAGTGTATCGGGGTGAAGCTTTCTTT
>-|TRBV5-6|once|TRBJ2-7
CASSLIGVGLTIREQYF
TGTGCCAGCAGCTTGATTGGTGTAGGACTCACGATTCGGGAGCAGTACTTC
>TRBD1|TRBV28|-|TRBJ1-4
CASSQPGTGEEKLFF
TGTGCCAGCAGCCAACCCGGGACAGGGGAGGAAAAACTGTTTTTT
>TRBD2|TRBV5-1|few|TRBJ2-1
CASRGLAGGPSNEQFF
TGCGCCAGCAGGGGACTAGCGGGAGGGCCGAGCAATGAGCAGTTCTTC
>-|TRBV11-2|-|TRBJ2-5
CASSSHRWGQETQYF
TGTGCCAGCAGCTCCCACAGGTGGGGACAAGAGACCCAGTACTTC
>-|TRBV12-3/TRBV12-4|few|TRBJ1-4
CASNGGTNEKLFF
TGTGCCAGCAATGGAGGAACTAATGAAAAACTGTTTTTT
>-|TRBV4-3|once|TRBJ1-3
CASSQEPESFSGNTIYF
TGCGCCAGCAGCCAAGAACCCGAGTCCTTCTCTGGAAACACCATATATTTT
>-|TRBV10-3|-|TRBJ2-2
CAISESGPGELFF
TGTGCCATCAGTGAGTCGGGCCCCGGGGAGCTGTTTTTT
>TRBD1|TRBV9|once|TRBJ2-5
CASSPRQGKETQYF
TGTGCCAGCAGCCCTCGACAGGGAAAAGAGACCCAGTACTTC
>TRBD1|TRBV19|many|TRBJ2-1
CASSIGDRGGNEQFF
TGTGCCAGTAGTATAGGGGACAGGGGTGGCAATGAGCAGTTCTTC
>TRBD2|TRBV19|-|TRBJ2-5
CASNSGRLGTQYF
TGTGCCAGTAACAGCGGGAGGCTGGGGACCCAGTACTTC
>-|TRBV5-1|-|TRBJ2-2
CASSLAWTPNTGELFF
TGCGCCAGCAGCTTGGCTTGGACACCGAACACCGGGGAGCTGTTTTTT
>-|TRBV3-1/TRBV3-2|-|TRBJ2-1
CASSLSPIPNEQFF
TGTGCCAGCAGCCTCAGTCCGATCCCCAATGAGCAGTTCTTC
>TRBD2|TRBV19|-|TRBJ2-7
CASSLQAGGPHEQYF
TGTGCCAGTAGTCTCCAAGCGGGAGGGCCCCACGAGCAGTACTTC
>TRBD2|TRBV28|medium-sized|TRBJ2-2
CASSLPSGRSTGELFF
TGTGCCAGCAGTTTACCTAGCGGGAGGAGCACCGGGGAGCTGTTTTTT
>-|TRBV9|-|TRBJ2-5
CASSFDTAIQETQYF
TGTGCCAGCAGCTTTGACACGGCTATACAAGAGACCCAGTACTTC
>TRBD2|TRBV7-2|-|TRBJ2-6
CASSFTSGPSGANVLTF
TGTGCCAGCAGCTTCACTAGCGGCCCCTCTGGGGCCAACGTCCTGACTTTC
>-|TRBV10-3|-|TRBJ2-3
CAISGAFGGATDTQYF
TGTGCCATCAGTGGGGCTTTTGGGGGGGCCACAGATACGCAGTATTTT
>TRBD1|TRBV7-2|-|TRBJ2-5
CASSLGGTGGQETQYF
TGTGCCAGCAGCTTAGGTGGGACAGGGGGCCAAGAGACCCAGTACTTC
>TRBD2|TRBV24-1|once|TRBJ2-1
CATSDKPGLAGVRNNEQFF
TGTGCCACCAGTGATAAACCGGGACTAGCGGGAGTGAGAAACAATGAGCAGTTCTTC
>-|TRBV11-2|-|TRBJ2-3
CASSPRASQGDTQYF
TGTGCCAGCAGCCCCCGGGCTTCCCAGGGCGATACGCAGTATTTT
>TRBD1|TRBV5-4|-|TRBJ1-2
CASSTQGDRGSTF
TGTGCCAGCAGCACACAGGGGGACCGGGGGTCCACCTTC
>TRBD1|TRBV18|few|TRBJ2-7
CASSPGTGEPEQYF
TGTGCCAGCTCACCAGGGACAGGGGAGCCCGAGCAGTACTTC
>-|TRBV11-2|-|TRBJ2-7
CASSLTSHIYEQYF
TGTGCCAGCAGCTTAACTTCCCATATCTACGAGCAGTACTTC
>TRBD1|TRBV29-1|few|TRBJ2-5
CSVVGQGVLETQYF
TGCAGCGTCGTCGGACAGGGCGTTTTGGAGACCCAGTACTTC
>TRBD2|TRBV28|-|TRBJ2-3
CASSLWGGADTQYF
TGTGCCAGCAGTTTATGGGGGGGGGCAGATACGCAGTATTTT
>-|TRBV7-2|-|TRBJ1-3
CASSLDVLNAGNTIYF
TGTGCCAGCAGCTTAGATGTACTTAATGCTGGAAACACCATATATTTT
>TRBD1|TRBV7-8|-|TRBJ2-7
CASSLLRTGVYEQYF
TGTGCCAGCAGCCTCCTACGGACAGGGGTCTACGAGCAGTACTTC
>-|TRBV6-5|-|TRBJ2-1
CASSLRRGNYNEQFF
TGTGCCAGCAGCTTGCGACGGGGAAACTACAATGAGCAGTTCTTC
>-|TRBV5-6|-|TRBJ1-1
CASSYRDGNTEAFF
TGTGCCAGCAGTTACAGGGACGGAAACACTGAAGCTTTCTTT
>TRBD1|TRBV27|-|TRBJ2-7
CASSWTGGFNEQYF
TGTGCCAGCAGTTGGACAGGGGGCTTCAACGAGCAGTACTTC
>-|TRBV19|-|TRBJ1-5
CASSIDWSQPQHF
TGTGCCAGTAGTATAGATTGGAGTCAGCCCCAGCATTTT
>-|TRBV3-1/TRBV3-2|-|TRBJ2-5
CASSQEELAKETQYF
TGTGCCAGCAGCCAAGAGGAGCTAGCCAAAGAGACCCAGTACTTC
>-|TRBV21-1|once|TRBJ1-2
CASSKEGQVAPNYGYTF
TGTGCCAGCAGCAAAGAGGGACAGGTTGCCCCTAACTATGGCTACACCTTC
>-|TRBV6-2/TRBV6-3|-|TRBJ1-2
CASSSQGEYGYTF
TGTGCCAGCAGTTCGCAAGGAGAGTATGGCTACACCTTC
>-|TRBV6-6|once|TRBJ2-7
CASSIAAQRNEQYF
TGTGCCAGCAGCATAGCAGCTCAGCGCAACGAGCAGTACTTC